The 20 T cell receptor beta chains given below trace back to one sample, sequenced in a study of shared clonotypes between healthy human individuals. Sequencing was performed with immunoSEQ multiplex PCR; in TCRdb, only in-frame clones are kept and a portion is missing. The sample yields approximately 1,000,000 clones, around three quarters seen once. The sample comprised memory CD4+ T cells from PBMCs. Described subset: CD45RA-negative fraction. The receptor source for this set is a young man in good health. Some clones in this sample may be carry-over from other donors' samples.

This chain links TRBV6-5 with TRBJ1-1, with D possibly being TRBD1 (5 bases). Trimming removed 6 bases at V and 1 base at J, with 12 bases between. There are 14 residues in the CDR3. In germline, CDR1 is MNHEY, CDR2 SVGAGI. The CDR3 reads CASSTRGQNTEAFF. CDR3 nucleotides: TGTGCCAGCAGCACGAGGGGCCAGAACACTGAAGCTTTCTTT.

The gene calls are TRBV2 and TRBJ1-6; D ambiguous. V lost 7 bases and J lost 5, with 9 bases in between. CDR1 and CDR2 (germline): SNHLY, FYNNEI. The CDR3 runs to 13 residues. The CDR3 bases are TGTGCCAGCAACGGACGGAATAATTCACCCCTCCACTTT. Its protein is CASNGRNNSPLHF.

The chain uses TRBV15 and TRBJ1-3; D perhaps matches TRBD1 (5 bases). Germline values: CDR1 LNHNV, CDR2 YYDKDF (reference sequence). This CDR3 comprises 15 residues. Trimming removed 0 bases at V and 6 bases at J, with 12 bases between. Written as DNA, the CDR3 is TGTGCCACCAGCAGAGACGTCAAGACAGAAAACACCATATATTTT. Translated: CATSRDVKTENTIYF.

V usage is TRBV7-3 and J usage is TRBJ1-1, with TRBD1 matching over 7 bases. CDR3 length: 15 residues. Germline values: CDR1 SGHTA, CDR2 FQGTGA. V gave up 5 bases and J gave up 0 bases; unmatched junction bases: 6. The CDR3 bases are TGTGCCAGCAGCCCCCCGGGACAGATGAACACTGAAGCTTTCTTT. Protein product: CASSPPGQMNTEAFF.

The chain combines TRBV5-1 with TRBJ2-7; TRBD1 might be the D (5 bases). The CDR3 has 13 residues. From germline, CDR1 is SGHRS and CDR2 YFSETQ. V was pared by 0 bases and J by 9 bases, with 13 bases between. CDR3 nucleotide sequence: TGCGCCAGCAGCTTGGGGGCCAGGGCCGGGCAGTACTTC. Translation: CASSLGARAGQYF. The variable domain in full, completed from reference TRBV5-1 and TRBJ2-7, reads KAGVTQTPRYLIKTRGQQVTLSCSPISGHRSVSWYQQTPGQGLQFLFEYFSETQRNKGNFPGRFSGRQFSNSRSEMNVSTLELGDSALYLCASSLGARAGQYFGPGTRLTVT.

This chain connects TRBV28 to TRBJ2-7, with D possibly being TRBD1 (6 bases). The CDR3 length is 14 residues. The germline V gene encodes CDR1 MDHEN and CDR2 SYDVKM. With 5 bases removed from V and 3 bases from J, the gap between germline ends came to 14 bases. CDR3 in amino acids: CASSPGGASYEQYF. In DNA form, the CDR3 reads TGTGCCAGCAGTCCTGGGGGCGCTAGCTACGAGCAGTACTTC.

In this sample, this clone turned up once. This chain uses TRBV28 with TRBJ1-5, with 7 nucleotides matching TRBD1. V lost 5 bases and J lost 9; bases outside the gene matches: 10. This CDR3 region has 14 residues. CDR1 and CDR2 (germline): MDHEN, SYDVKM. In DNA form, the CDR3 reads TGTGCCAGCAGTAGTAGTGTGGGGGACAGGCCCCAGCATTTT. It translates to CASSSSVGDRPQHF.

This chain uses TRBV10-2 with TRBJ2-7; unclear D gene. CDR1 is WSHSY, CDR2 SAAADI, per germline. The CDR3 covers 12 residues. Between the trimmed V and J ends, which lost 10 bases and 2 bases, there was a span of 12 bases. The CDR3 sequence: CATRAPAYEQYF. In nucleotides, the CDR3 is TGCGCCACTCGGGCACCAGCCTACGAGCAGTACTTC.

The rearrangement joins TRBV11-2 to TRBJ1-3; D is unclear. V was trimmed by 2 bases and J by 4 bases, leaving 6 bases between them. CDR3 length equals 13 residues. In germline, CDR1 is SGHAT, CDR2 FQNNGV. This CDR3 is CASSLIAGNTIYF. CDR3 nucleotide sequence: TGTGCCAGCAGCTTAATAGCCGGAAACACCATATATTTT.

The rearrangement uses TRBV27 and TRBJ2-7, with D possibly matching TRBD1 (5 bases). The CDR3 is 15 amino acids. Germline lookup yields CDR1 MNHEY and CDR2 SMNVEV (reference sequence). The V end lost 6 bases, the J end lost 0 bases, and 15 bases lay between the germline ends. In DNA form, the CDR3 reads TGTGCCAGCAGCTCCCGACAGACGAGCTCCTACGAGCAGTACTTC. It translates to CASSSRQTSSYEQYF.

The rearrangement links TRBV28 to TRBJ2-7; D gene unclear. Trimming shortened V by 4 bases and J by 4 bases, and 11 bases separated the two germline ends. Germline loops: CDR1 MDHEN, CDR2 SYDVKM. The CDR3 is 13 amino acids. The CDR3 nucleotides are TGTGCCAGCAGTTCGGAACAGAGGTACGAGCAGTACTTC. Encoded protein: CASSSEQRYEQYF.

The rearrangement joins TRBV5-6 to TRBJ1-3, with D perhaps TRBD1 (5 bases). The CDR3 runs 16 residues. Trimming cost V 1 base and J 2 bases, with 13 bases left between them. The germline V gene has CDR1 SGHDT and CDR2 YYEEEE. The CDR3 here is CASSLFGGVAGNTIYF. CDR3 coding DNA: TGTGCCAGCAGCTTGTTCGGGGGTGTCGCTGGAAACACCATATATTTT.

The chain uses TRBV28 and TRBJ2-3; 10 bases fit TRBD2. The CDR3 totals 16 residues. The germline gives CDR1 MDHEN, CDR2 SYDVKM. After removal of 7 bases from V and 1 base from J, the junction contained 8 bases not matched to a gene. The CDR3 DNA reads as TGTGCCAGCATGAGGAGCGGGAGGGCGGGCACAGATACGCAGTATTTT. Translated: CASMRSGRAGTDTQYF. The full variable domain, rest sourced from reference TRBV28 and TRBJ2-3, is DVKVTQSSRYLVKRTGEKVFLECVQDMDHENMFWYRQDPGLGLRLIYFSYDVKMKEKGDIPEGYSVSREKKERFSLILESASTNQTSMYLCASMRSGRAGTDTQYFGPGTRLTVL.

The genes are TRBV9 and TRBJ1-2; perhaps TRBD1 as D (6 bases). V was clipped by 0 bases and J by 2 bases, with 14 bases between them. Germline loops: CDR1 SGDLS, CDR2 YYNGEE. The CDR3 loop spans 16 amino acids. The CDR3 loop is CASSVGAGAYNYGYTF. CDR3 sequence (DNA): TGTGCCAGCAGCGTAGGTGCAGGGGCCTACAACTATGGCTACACCTTC.

The gene calls are TRBV5-4 and TRBJ1-2; 11 bases line up with TRBD1. The ends lost 4 bases at V and 8 bases at J; junction bases unmatched: 10. CDR1 SGHNT and CDR2 YYREEE come from the germline V gene (reference sequence). This CDR3 region has 15 residues. The CDR3 here is CASSARDRGFVGYTF. The CDR3 DNA is TGTGCCAGCAGCGCCCGGGACAGGGGGTTTGTCGGCTACACCTTC.

The chain uses TRBV4-3 and TRBJ2-7; perhaps TRBD2 as D (5 bases). This CDR3 has 17 amino acids. CDR1 is LGHNA and CDR2 is YSLEER in the germline V gene. The germline V and J ends were trimmed by 1 base and 2 bases, with 18 bases remaining between them. The chain's CDR3 is CASSQGHRGSRPYEQYF. The CDR3 DNA is TGCGCCAGCAGCCAAGGACATCGTGGGAGTCGGCCCTACGAGCAGTACTTC.

This clone was observed a handful of times. The sample contains more than one DNA sequence encoding this CDR3. The chain couples TRBV7-3 to TRBJ1-1; possibly TRBD1 for D (5 bases). Germline-derived CDR1 and CDR2 are SGHTA and FQGTGA. Deletions cut 0 bases from V and 4 bases from J, with 12 bases between. The CDR3 spans 15 residues. The CDR3 nucleotides read TGTGCCAGCAGCTTAACGGGGGGTCCGGGCACTGAAGCTTTCTTT. This encodes CASSLTGGPGTEAFF.

This clone was seen just once. This chain uses TRBV5-1 with TRBJ1-5; D is unclear. The CDR3 loop spans 13 amino acids. Per germline, CDR1 SGHRS and CDR2 YFSETQ. V was pared by 4 bases and J by 3 bases, with 8 bases between. DNA of the CDR3: TGCGCCAGCAGCACGGGAGTCAATCAGCCCCAGCATTTT. Translated: CASSTGVNQPQHF.

J is TRBJ1-4 and V is TRBV7-9; perhaps TRBD1 as D (5 bases). The CDR3 has 13 amino acids. The V gene's germline CDR1 is SEHNR and CDR2 FQNEAQ (reference sequence). With 5 bases removed from V and 7 bases from J, the gap between germline ends came to 11 bases. CDR3 nucleotide sequence: TGTGCCAGCAGCCAAGACCAGGGTGAAAAACTGTTTTTT. Protein sequence: CASSQDQGEKLFF.

V usage is TRBV27 and J usage is TRBJ1-5; D is unresolved. The CDR3 runs to 15 residues. Germline V lookup: CDR1 MNHEY, CDR2 SMNVEV (reference sequence). The germline V and J ends were trimmed by 7 bases and 0 bases, with 13 bases remaining between them. CDR3 sequence (DNA): TGTGCCAGCACCAACAAGCCGGGTAGCAATCAGCCCCAGCATTTT. Translated, it gives CASTNKPGSNQPQHF.